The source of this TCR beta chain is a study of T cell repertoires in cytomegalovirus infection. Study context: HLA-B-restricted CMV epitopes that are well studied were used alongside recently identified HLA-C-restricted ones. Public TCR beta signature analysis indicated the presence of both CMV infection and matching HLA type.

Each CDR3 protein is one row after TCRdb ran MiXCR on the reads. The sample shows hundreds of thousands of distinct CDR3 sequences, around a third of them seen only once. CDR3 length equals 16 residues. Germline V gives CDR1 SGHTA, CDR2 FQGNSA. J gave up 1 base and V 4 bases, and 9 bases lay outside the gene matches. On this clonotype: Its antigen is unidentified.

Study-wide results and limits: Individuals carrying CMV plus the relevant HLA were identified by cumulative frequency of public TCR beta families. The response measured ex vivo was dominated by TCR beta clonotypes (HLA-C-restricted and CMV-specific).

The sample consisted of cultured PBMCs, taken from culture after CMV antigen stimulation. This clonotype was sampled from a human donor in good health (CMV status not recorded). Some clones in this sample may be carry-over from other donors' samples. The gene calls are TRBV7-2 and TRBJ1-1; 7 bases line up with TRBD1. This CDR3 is CASSSQGRVRNTEAFF. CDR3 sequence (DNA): TGTGCCAGCAGCTCACAGGGGAGGGTCAGGAACACTGAAGCTTTCTTT.